The entry below describes one TCR beta chain. What it binds is not known. This sample was taken from a study of cytomegalovirus exposure and HLA in healthy donors. Study-level findings and limits: Under 20,000 TCR beta sequences were associated with HLA alleles at 0.05 false discovery rate in a later analysis. According to the study, roughly 160 TCR beta chains were cytomegalovirus-associated.

Amplification used 60 Vbeta primers and 13 Jbeta primers. Per the original data handling: Some 11 million of the 80 million or so unique TCR beta chains counted in a later analysis were shared. Assay used: immunoSEQ multiplex PCR; TCRdb lists only in-frame clones, some missing. D and trimming come from the DNA, and the V and J calls and clone size come from that table. This sample has under 150,000 clones; approximately 80% occur once, and the top ten carry approximately 2.4%. At collection, donors were nominally healthy, but unrecorded immune exposures were probable. The CDR3 has 15 residues. Germline trimming cut 3 bases from V and 3 bases from J; bases unmatched to any gene: 4. Per germline, CDR1 LNHDA and CDR2 SQIVND (reference sequence).

The J gene is TRBJ2-7, the V gene TRBV19, with 11 bases matching TRBD2. This sequence was found in a male donor in good health and CMV-seronegative. The sample consisted of PBMCs. The CDR3 region has the DNA TGTGCCAGTAGTATCTCACTAGCGGGAGACTACGAGCAGTACTTC. Translated, it gives CASSISLAGDYEQYF. Full variable domain (remainder filled in from reference TRBV19 and TRBJ2-7): DGGITQSPKYLFRKEGQNVTLSCEQNLNHDAMYWYRQDPGQGLRLIYYSQIVNDFQKGDIAEGYSVSREKKESFPLTVTSAQKNPTAFYLCASSISLAGDYEQYFGPGTRLTVT.